Listed below are T cell receptor beta chains from one sample, sequenced in a study of blood T cell repertoires in COVID-19. TCRdb keeps only in-frame clones here, not all; method: immunoSEQ multiplex PCR. The sample contains a few hundred thousand clones, just under 90% of which appear only once. Sequencing input: PBMCs or T cells enriched from blood (not recorded which). Receptor source: a woman in her 30s who had recovered from COVID-19. Both conserved end residues are part of each CDR3. A D gene is named only where the DNA matches it firmly.

TRBJ2-3,TRBV6-4,TRBD2,CASSDGSGGTDTQYF,TGTGCCAGCAGTGACGGTAGCGGGGGGACAGATACGCAGTATTTT
TRBJ1-2,TRBV27,-,CASSFSGNYGYTF,TGTGCCAGCAGTTTTTCCGGGAACTATGGCTACACCTTC
TRBJ1-3,TRBV18,-,CASSPREAPSGNTIYF,TGTGCCAGCTCACCACGAGAGGCCCCCTCTGGAAACACCATATATTTT
TRBJ2-3,TRBV3-1/TRBV3-2,TRBD2,CASSQFLAGVIDTQYF,TGTGCCAGCAGCCAATTTCTAGCGGGAGTAATAGATACGCAGTATTTT
TRBJ2-3,TRBV5-1,TRBD2,CASSLGLAGGSTDTQYF,TGCGCCAGCAGCTTGGGACTAGCGGGAGGCTCGACAGATACGCAGTATTTT
TRBJ1-5,TRBV19,TRBD1,CASSMTGRSNQPQHF,TGTGCCAGTAGTATGACAGGGAGAAGCAATCAGCCCCAGCATTTT
TRBJ2-7,TRBV4-2,TRBD2,CASSRPRDRERTSGRAFYEQYF,TGTGCCAGCAGCCGACCCCGGGACAGGGAAAGGACTAGCGGGAGGGCCTTTTACGAGCAGTACTTC
TRBJ2-7,TRBV29-1,TRBD1,CSVDPGQGNREQYF,TGCAGCGTAGATCCGGGACAGGGTAATCGCGAGCAGTACTTC
TRBJ2-7,TRBV24-1,-,CATSDRGVDEQYF,TGTGCCACCAGTGATCGGGGTGTCGACGAGCAGTACTTC
TRBJ1-6,TRBV7-9,TRBD1,CASSSPRDSNSPLHF,TGTGCCAGCAGCTCCCCCCGGGACAGCAATTCACCCCTCCACTTT
TRBJ2-3,TRBV6-5,TRBD2,CASKSGGASDTQYF,TGTGCCAGCAAAAGCGGGGGGGCGTCAGATACGCAGTATTTT
TRBJ1-3,TRBV4-1,-,CASSQLKPGSGNTIYF,TGCGCCAGCAGCCAATTAAAGCCGGGCTCTGGAAACACCATATATTTT
TRBJ1-5,TRBV28,TRBD1,CASSPHGTGINQPQHF,TGTGCCAGCAGTCCCCACGGGACAGGGATCAATCAGCCCCAGCATTTT
TRBJ2-7,TRBV5-1,-,CASSPGSLGAGEQYF,TGCGCCAGCAGCCCCGGGAGCCTCGGCGCCGGCGAGCAGTACTTC
TRBJ2-5,TRBV3-1/TRBV3-2,-,CASSQATLIQETQYF,TGTGCCAGCAGCCAGGCCACGTTGATCCAAGAGACCCAGTACTTC
TRBJ1-2,TRBV7-2,TRBD1,CASSPRQGGTGDYGYTF,TGTGCCAGCAGCCCCCGACAGGGGGGGACTGGTGACTATGGCTACACCTTC